The clone carrying this T cell receptor beta chain was seen ten or more times. The antigen remains undetermined. This record comes from a study of T-cell memory formation after mild COVID-19. Study findings and constraints: That cross-reactive memory joined was suggested by some responding clones appearing in pre-infection memory.

TCRdb reprocessed the 5' RACE reads with MiXCR, giving one entry per CDR3 protein. The sample lists about 130,000 distinct CDR3 sequences, over 15% seen once, with 4.5% to 6.5% in the top ten. The clonotype comes from a man between 18 and 29 years old who had mild COVID-19 (a few samples of this study predate the infection). Cell type and time point are not known. The sequencing input was PBMCs or a T cell subset sorted from them (not recorded which).

The CDR3 coding sequence is TGTGCCAGCACCAGCTTCACAGATACGCAGTATTTT. Protein sequence: CASTSFTDTQYF. The chain employs TRBV28 and TRBJ2-3; D ambiguous. The CDR3 is 12 amino acids. The V gene's germline CDR1 is MDHEN and CDR2 SYDVKM. V lost 7 bases to trimming and J lost 2 bases, with 7 bases between them.